The clone carrying this T cell receptor (beta chain) has more than one count but fewer than ten. This record comes from a study of blood T cell repertoires in COVID-19. The data were produced by immunoSEQ multiplex PCR, yet TCRdb's version contains in-frame clones alone and is incomplete. The table lists roughly 27,000 clones, around nine tenths of them singletons, with approximately 16% in the top ten. The CDR3 runs to 19 residues. V gave up 5 bases and J gave up 0 bases; unmatched junction bases: 14. CDR1 MNHEY and CDR2 SMNVEV come from the germline V gene (reference sequence). The receptor's source is a human donor with active COVID-19. The donor label of this sample is uncertain. V usage is TRBV27 and J usage is TRBJ2-5; 11 bases line up with TRBD2. Source material: peripheral blood. The DNA for the CDR3 is TGTGCCAGCAGTCAGCGACTAACTAGCGGGAGAAAGTACCAAGAGACCCAGTACTTC. It yields the protein CASSQRLTSGRKYQETQYF.